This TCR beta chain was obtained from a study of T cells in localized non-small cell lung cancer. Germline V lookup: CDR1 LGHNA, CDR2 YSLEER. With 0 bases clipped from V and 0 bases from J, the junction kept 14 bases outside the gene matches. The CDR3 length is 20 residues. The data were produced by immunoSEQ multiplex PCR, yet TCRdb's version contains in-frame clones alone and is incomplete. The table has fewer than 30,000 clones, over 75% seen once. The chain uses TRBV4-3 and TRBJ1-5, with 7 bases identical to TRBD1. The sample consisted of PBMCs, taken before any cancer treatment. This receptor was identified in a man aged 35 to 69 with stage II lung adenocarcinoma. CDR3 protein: CASSQDTAAGDSYSNQPQHF. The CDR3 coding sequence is TGCGCCAGCAGCCAAGATACGGCGGCGGGGGACAGTTATAGCAATCAGCCCCAGCATTTT.